This is a list of T cell receptor beta chains from one sample in a study of T cell responses to AZD1222 COVID-19 vaccine. Using immunoSEQ multiplex PCR, the repertoire was profiled, and TCRdb retains in-frame clones only, with some absent. The sample consists of 200,000 or so clones, roughly 91% of them appearing once. Sequences were derived from peripheral blood, sampled on day 0 of MenACWY control vaccination. These receptors were taken from an adult in good health. Each CDR3 is given with its conserved first and last residue. Fields, in order: J gene, D gene, V gene, clone size, CDR3 protein, CDR3 DNA. D genes are given only for firm matches. Clone size appears in some rows only: once, few, many, or a class for an expanded clone.

TRBJ2-1,.,TRBV4-3,.,CASSQDWDNEQFF,TGCGCCAGCAGCCAAGATTGGGACAATGAGCAGTTCTTC
TRBJ1-6,TRBD1,TRBV10-1,.,CASQDRLGNSPLHF,TGCGCCAGCCAGGACAGGCTCGGAAATTCACCCCTCCACTTT
TRBJ2-4,.,TRBV2,once,CASSPRESKNIQYF,TGTGCCAGCAGTCCCCGGGAGTCCAAAAACATTCAGTACTTC
TRBJ1-1,.,TRBV18,.,CASSLQPSNTEAFF,TGTGCCAGCTCACTACAACCTTCGAACACTGAAGCTTTCTTT
TRBJ1-5,.,TRBV7-2,.,CASSASMGSRNQPQHF,TGTGCCAGCAGCGCCTCGATGGGGTCGAGGAATCAGCCCCAGCATTTT
TRBJ1-1,.,TRBV18,.,CASSPPNLMNTEAFF,TGTGCCAGCTCACCCCCAAACCTCATGAACACTGAAGCTTTCTTT
TRBJ2-7,TRBD2,TRBV13,.,CASSLRRGTRGEQYF,TGTGCCAGCAGCTTACGGCGGGGGACCCGGGGGGAGCAGTACTTC
TRBJ1-6,TRBD1,TRBV18,.,CASSVQGMGNSPLHF,TGTGCCAGCTCTGTACAGGGGATGGGAAATTCACCCCTCCACTTT
TRBJ1-1,.,TRBV7-9,.,CASSSSGGSAFF,TGTGCCAGCAGCTCGAGCGGCGGGTCGGCTTTCTTT
TRBJ1-2,TRBD1,TRBV7-6,.,CASSLAPGTGGAEGYTF,TGTGCCAGCAGCTTAGCGCCCGGGACAGGGGGCGCAGAAGGCTACACCTTC
TRBJ2-2,.,TRBV19,.,CASRENTGELFF,TGTGCTTCCAGGGAGAACACCGGGGAGCTGTTTTTT
TRBJ1-2,.,TRBV20-1,.,CSASGSGYTF,TGCAGTGCTAGCGGTTCTGGCTACACCTTC
TRBJ1-3,.,TRBV12-3/TRBV12-4,.,CASRLASGNTIYF,TGTGCCAGCAGGTTGGCCTCTGGAAACACCATATATTTT
TRBJ1-2,TRBD1,TRBV27,.,CASSPSDRAYGYTF,TGTGCCAGCAGTCCCTCCGACAGGGCCTATGGCTACACCTTC
TRBJ1-5,TRBD1,TRBV28,.,CASTPPAGQLQPQHF,TGTGCCAGCACTCCACCCGCGGGACAGCTTCAGCCCCAGCATTTT
TRBJ1-2,TRBD1,TRBV5-5,.,CASSWTGETYGYTF,TGTGCCAGCAGCTGGACAGGGGAGACCTATGGCTACACCTTC
TRBJ2-3,.,TRBV11-3,.,CASSFKRGPTDTQYF,TGTGCCAGCAGCTTTAAACGGGGACCCACAGATACGCAGTATTTT
TRBJ1-4,.,TRBV7-2,.,CASSLMGRVTNEKLFF,TGTGCCAGCAGCTTGATGGGTAGGGTAACTAATGAAAAACTGTTTTTT
TRBJ1-2,.,TRBV7-2,.,CASSPTGTFYGYTF,TGTGCCAGCAGCCCTACCGGCACTTTCTATGGCTACACCTTC
TRBJ2-5,.,TRBV28,.,CASSLASGAGETQYF,TGTGCCAGCAGTTTAGCCTCAGGGGCCGGGGAGACCCAGTACTTC
TRBJ2-7,.,TRBV5-6,.,CASSSAGASYEQYF,TGTGCCAGCAGCTCCGCGGGGGCCTCCTACGAGCAGTACTTC
TRBJ2-5,.,TRBV3-1/TRBV3-2,.,CASRRQSQETQYF,TGTGCCAGCAGAAGACAGTCCCAAGAGACCCAGTACTTC
TRBJ1-2,.,TRBV6-1,.,CASSEAKRQGTYYGYTF,TGTGCCAGCAGTGAAGCAAAGAGGCAGGGGACGTACTATGGCTACACCTTC
TRBJ1-2,.,TRBV3-1/TRBV3-2,.,CASSPTLLGGHGYTF,TGTGCCAGCAGCCCCACTCTCCTGGGGGGGCATGGCTACACCTTC
TRBJ2-5,.,TRBV29-1,.,CSVEEARHQETQYF,TGCAGCGTTGAAGAGGCACGGCACCAAGAGACCCAGTACTTC
TRBJ2-7,.,TRBV3-1/TRBV3-2,few,CASSQPGEPYEQYF,TGTGCCAGCAGCCAACCCGGGGAGCCCTACGAGCAGTACTTC
TRBJ1-1,TRBD1,TRBV6-6,.,CASSYSRGTANTEAFF,TGTGCCAGCAGTTACTCGAGAGGGACAGCGAACACTGAAGCTTTCTTT
TRBJ1-5,.,TRBV7-9,.,CASNLGPNQPQHF,TGTGCCAGCAACCTAGGACCTAATCAGCCCCAGCATTTT
TRBJ1-1,.,TRBV12-5,.,CASGLALGRGNTEAFF,TGTGCTAGTGGTTTGGCCCTAGGACGGGGGAACACTGAAGCTTTCTTT
TRBJ2-1,TRBD2,TRBV4-2,.,CASSAPGSGGPGQFF,TGTGCCAGCAGCGCCCCGGGTAGCGGGGGCCCCGGGCAGTTCTTC
TRBJ1-2,.,TRBV19,.,CASTDRRQSSSYTF,TGTGCCAGTACCGACCGCAGACAGTCCTCGAGCTACACCTTC
TRBJ1-5,TRBD1,TRBV28,.,CASRIGGMGNQPQHF,TGTGCCAGCAGAATAGGGGGCATGGGCAATCAGCCCCAGCATTTT
TRBJ2-1,.,TRBV19,.,CASSIAGYLNNEQFF,TGTGCCAGTAGTATTGCCGGGTATCTAAACAATGAGCAGTTCTTC
TRBJ2-7,.,TRBV5-6,.,CASSLGRSHEQYF,TGTGCCAGCAGCTTAGGACGGTCCCACGAGCAGTACTTC
TRBJ1-4,.,TRBV18,few,CASSAQQGLNEKLFF,TGTGCCAGCTCAGCCCAACAGGGTCTTAATGAAAAACTGTTTTTT
TRBJ2-2,.,TRBV3-1/TRBV3-2,.,CASSQPAGELFF,TGTGCCAGCAGCCAACCGGCCGGGGAGCTGTTTTTT
TRBJ1-1,.,TRBV7-9,.,CASSSEFTEAFF,TGTGCCAGCAGCTCAGAATTCACTGAAGCTTTCTTT
TRBJ2-7,.,TRBV6-1,.,CASSEALGVQYF,TGTGCCAGCAGTGAAGCGCTTGGGGTACAGTACTTC
TRBJ1-1,TRBD1,TRBV11-2,.,CASSFTGGGFEAFF,TGTGCCAGCAGCTTTACAGGGGGGGGGTTTGAAGCTTTCTTT
TRBJ2-1,TRBD1,TRBV7-6,.,CASSPPPGQGAWEQFF,TGTGCCAGCAGCCCTCCTCCGGGACAGGGGGCCTGGGAGCAGTTCTTC
TRBJ1-2,TRBD1,TRBV7-2,.,CASSPGTGTYGYTF,TGTGCCAGCAGCCCGGGGACAGGGACCTATGGCTACACCTTC
TRBJ2-3,TRBD2,TRBV10-1,.,CASRPGLAGTDTQYF,TGCGCCAGCAGGCCGGGACTAGCGGGGACAGATACGCAGTATTTT
TRBJ1-3,.,TRBV5-1,.,CASSWGSPGNTIYF,TGCGCCAGCAGCTGGGGGTCACCTGGAAACACCATATATTTT
TRBJ1-2,.,TRBV2,.,CASSERGGNNYGYTF,TGTGCCAGCAGTGAACGCGGTGGCAATAACTATGGCTACACCTTC
TRBJ2-2,.,TRBV2,.,CASSELATNTGELFF,TGTGCCAGCAGTGAACTAGCGACGAACACCGGGGAGCTGTTTTTT
TRBJ1-3,.,TRBV19,.,CASSRPQFHSGNTIYF,TGTGCCAGTAGTAGACCACAGTTCCACTCTGGAAACACCATATATTTT
TRBJ1-2,.,TRBV20-1,.,CSANQNYGYTF,TGCAGTGCTAACCAGAACTATGGCTACACCTTC
TRBJ2-7,TRBD2,TRBV3-1/TRBV3-2,.,CASSREGSSYEQYF,TGTGCCAGCAGCCGGGAGGGTAGCTCCTACGAGCAGTACTTC
TRBJ2-2,TRBD2,TRBV5-1,.,CASSLERMTSGGTYTGELFF,TGCGCCAGCAGCTTGGAACGAATGACTAGCGGGGGGACTTACACCGGGGAGCTGTTTTTT
TRBJ1-4,TRBD1,TRBV11-1,.,CASSALGTGLEKLFF,TGTGCCAGCAGCGCCCTCGGGACAGGGCTTGAAAAACTGTTTTTT
TRBJ2-2,.,TRBV5-4,.,CASSLAAANTGELFF,TGTGCCAGCAGCTTGGCTGCTGCGAACACCGGGGAGCTGTTTTTT
TRBJ1-2,TRBD1,TRBV18,.,CASSSGQGSYGYTF,TGTGCCAGCTCCTCTGGACAGGGCTCGTATGGCTACACCTTC
TRBJ2-1,.,TRBV7-9,once,CASSRAESYNEQFF,TGTGCCAGCAGCAGAGCGGAATCCTACAATGAGCAGTTCTTC